The present entry profiles one T cell receptor beta chain with its context. Its antigen remains unidentified. No quality values exist for individual bases; no much larger clone is one base distant. The sample is drawn from a study of T cell repertoires in cytomegalovirus infection (dated by TCRdb to about 2019). Study-level background: Alongside well-studied HLA-B-restricted epitopes, the peptide stimulations were aimed at recently identified HLA-C-restricted CMV epitopes, whose presentation resists viral immunomodulation. The HLA type of each donor mattered for the analysis, because public TCR beta signatures pointed to carriage of CMV infection along with the matching HLA type. On the study overall, not on this receptor specifically: The ex vivo response was dominated by HLA-C-restricted CMV-specific TCR beta clonotypes, and the single most frequent clonotype in two of eight donors was supplied by these HLA-C-restricted clonotypes. In both this cohort and an independent 352-donor cohort, the cumulative frequency of public TCR beta family members distinguished carriers of CMV infection plus the relevant HLA type.

Sequencing instrument: Illumina HiSeq 1500. TCRdb reran the public reads through fastp at Q25 and MiXCR, keeping productive beta chains. Entries that share a CDR3 protein sequence are merged under the most common genes and DNA. Within this sample are hundreds of thousands of distinct CDR3 sequences, with around 35% of them counted one time only. The ten largest make up approximately 18% of the sample. The treatment or condition label on this specimen signifies: in vitro stimulation with specific CMV peptide epitopes to enrich CMV-specific T cells. The receptor was isolated from a human donor in good health (CMV status not recorded). Some clones in this sample may be carry-over from other donors' samples. Sequencing used cultured PBMCs, obtained from culture after CMV antigen stimulation.

The DNA sequence follows: TGCGCCAGCAGTCCGACTAGCGGGATTATCACAGATACGCAGTATTTT. Translation gives CASSPTSGIITDTQYF. The chain is encoded by TRBV4-3 joined to TRBJ2-3, and 11 junction bases match TRBD2. Trimming removed 6 bases from V and 2 bases from J; the gene matches leave 7 bases unexplained. The germline V gene specifies LGHNA as CDR1 and YSLEER as CDR2. Measured from the cysteine to the phenylalanine, the CDR3 is 16 residues long. Only the CDR3 part of the read is kept: 48 bases, read in frame from the first base.